The 20 T cell receptor beta chains below were found in one sample sequenced in a study of memory CD8 T cells in hepatitis C reinfection. This sample's time point: late/post reinfection, 12 to 24 weeks after detection. The sorted cells went straight to TCR sequencing with no prior in vitro expansion. Measured with immunoSEQ multiplex PCR; TCRdb has only the in-frame clones, and not every one. The data hold just over 45,000 clones, with 89% observed a single time. Input material: naive CD8+ T cells sorted from blood. The receptor source for this set is a man aged 18 to 29 with hepatitis C virus infection.

The chain employs TRBV2 and TRBJ2-7, with D perhaps TRBD1 (5 bases). This CDR3 spans 14 amino acids. V lost 0 bases and J 3 bases, leaving 9 bases between the germline ends. Per the germline V gene, CDR1 is SNHLY and CDR2 is FYNNEI. CDR3 in amino acids: CASSEAGQSYEQYF. The CDR3 DNA sequence: TGTGCCAGCAGTGAAGCGGGGCAGAGCTACGAGCAGTACTTC.

The rearrangement links TRBV7-8 to TRBJ2-5; no firm D call. Germline V CDR1 and CDR2: SGHVS, FQNEAQ. This CDR3 comprises 11 residues. Trimming removed 5 bases at V and 9 bases at J, with 10 bases between. The CDR3 DNA sequence: TGTGCCAGCAGCACCGGTCGAGCCCAGTACTTC. This sequence encodes CASSTGRAQYF.

The chain links TRBV28 to TRBJ1-1, with D possibly TRBD1 on 6 matching bases. This CDR3 is 17 amino acids long. Germline V gene data show CDR1 as MDHEN and CDR2 as SYDVKM. The germline V and J ends were trimmed by 6 bases and 0 bases, with 20 bases remaining between them. CDR3 protein: CASRPLGGGPLNTEAFF. The DNA for the CDR3 is TGTGCCAGCAGACCTTTAGGGGGGGGACCTCTGAACACTGAAGCTTTCTTT.

The chain combines TRBV2 with TRBJ2-5; 9 bases map to TRBD2. With 5 bases clipped from V and 2 bases from J, the junction kept 6 bases outside the gene matches. The germline V gene encodes CDR1 SNHLY and CDR2 FYNNEI. This CDR3 is 15 amino acids long. This CDR3 is CASSSGLAQQETQYF. The CDR3 coding sequence is TGTGCCAGCAGTTCGGGACTAGCTCAACAAGAGACCCAGTACTTC.

The chain combines TRBV20-1 with TRBJ2-1; 7 nucleotides line up with TRBD1. The V gene's germline CDR1 is DFQATT and CDR2 SNEGSKA (reference sequence). The V and J ends lost 6 bases and 9 bases, in that order; junction bases with no gene match: 5. The CDR3 consists of 11 residues. The CDR3 region has the DNA TGCAGTGCAGACAGGGTATCTGAGCAGTTCTTC. It translates to CSADRVSEQFF.

The rearrangement links TRBV14 to TRBJ1-1; D might be TRBD1 (5 bases). Looked up from germline, CDR1 is SGHDN and CDR2 is FVKESK. The CDR3 length is 13 residues. V was clipped by 6 bases and J by 4 bases, with 12 bases between them. The CDR3 nucleotides read TGTGCCAGCAGACCCCTAGGGGCCACTGAAGCTTTCTTT. It codes for CASRPLGATEAFF. Full variable domain (remainder filled in from reference TRBV14 and TRBJ1-1): EAGVTQFPSHSVIEKGQTVTLRCDPISGHDNLYWYRRVMGKEIKFLLHFVKESKQDESGMPNNRFLAERTGGTYSTLKVQPAELEDSGVYFCASRPLGATEAFFGQGTRLTVV.

CDR3 region: CASSVEGRVETQYF. CDR3 DNA sequence: TGTGCCAGCAGCGTAGAAGGCAGGGTTGAGACCCAGTACTTC. The V call is TRBV9, the J call TRBJ2-5; perhaps TRBD1 as D (5 bases). Germline loops: CDR1 SGDLS, CDR2 YYNGEE. This CDR3 is built from 14 residues. The germline V and J ends were trimmed by 0 bases and 5 bases, with 11 bases remaining between them.

The chain combines TRBV10-2 with TRBJ1-2; 8 nucleotides agree with TRBD1. Germline lookup yields CDR1 WSHSY and CDR2 SAAADI. Trimming took 5 bases from V and 7 from J; bases not matched to a gene: 3. The CDR3 is 12 amino acids. In nucleotides, the CDR3 is TGCGCCAGCAGTTTCAGGGGGCTTGGCTACACCTTC. Translated: CASSFRGLGYTF.

The chain has TRBV4-1 and TRBJ2-3; 12 nucleotides align to TRBD2. V was clipped by 4 bases and J by 3 bases; unmatched bases: 5. CDR1 is MGHRA, CDR2 YSYEKL, per germline. This CDR3 has 16 amino acids. CDR3 sequence (DNA): TGCGCCAGCAGCCCTAGCGGGGGGGCCGGAACAGATACGCAGTATTTT. Its protein is CASSPSGGAGTDTQYF.

Here the CDR3 DNA reads TGCGCCAGCAGCCAACTAGGTGGGTCCTACGAGCAGTACTTC. It encodes CASSQLGGSYEQYF. V usage is TRBV4-1 and J usage is TRBJ2-7; no firm D call. The CDR3 runs to 14 residues. Trimming stripped 2 bases from V and 1 base from J, with 9 bases between. Germline V gives CDR1 MGHRA, CDR2 YSYEKL.

The genes are TRBV19 and TRBJ2-5, with D tentatively TRBD1 (5 bases). There are 15 residues in the CDR3. Trimming cost V 0 bases and J 5 bases, with 13 bases left between them. Germline V gives CDR1 LNHDA, CDR2 SQIVND (reference sequence). The CDR3: CASSIELRDRETQYF. CDR3 bases: TGTGCCAGTAGTATAGAACTCAGGGATAGGGAGACCCAGTACTTC.

The chain carries TRBV2 and TRBJ2-7, with a weak D call TRBD2 (5 bases). Germline V CDR1 and CDR2: SNHLY, FYNNEI. The CDR3 contains 13 residues. Trimming left V 7 bases short and J 2 bases short, with 12 bases between. CDR3 region: CASTEDSTYEQYF. CDR3 DNA sequence: TGTGCCAGCACCGAGGACTCAACCTACGAGCAGTACTTC.

V is TRBV6-5 and J is TRBJ1-1, with 8 bases aligning to TRBD1. The length of the CDR3 is 12 residues. CDR1 is MNHEY and CDR2 is SVGAGI in the germline V gene. The V segment lost 5 bases and the J segment 8 bases; nucleotides outside the gene matches: 4. This CDR3 reads CASSIGQGEAFF. CDR3 DNA: TGTGCCAGCAGTATCGGACAGGGCGAAGCTTTCTTT.

CDR3 bases: TGCAGCGTTGAGCCGGGGGATATTGAAGCTTTCTTT. It codes for CSVEPGDIEAFF. The chain couples TRBV29-1 to TRBJ1-1; D perhaps matches TRBD1 (5 bases). V gave up 3 bases and J gave up 7 bases, with 12 bases separating them. This CDR3 contains 12 residues. Germline CDR1 reads SQVTM; CDR2 reads ANQGSEA.

This sequence joins TRBV7-2 and TRBJ1-6; 7 bases are a match to TRBD1. In germline, CDR1 is SGHTA, CDR2 FQGNSA. The CDR3 extends over 14 amino acids. V lost 4 bases, J lost 7 bases, and 4 bases stayed unmatched. The CDR3 DNA reads TGTGCCAGCAGCTCCCGGGACAGCAATTCACCCCTCCACTTT. This codes for CASSSRDSNSPLHF.

The rearrangement joins TRBV5-8 to TRBJ1-4; weak D call: TRBD1 (5 bases). Germline V CDR1 and CDR2: SGHTS, YDEGEE. Trimming pared 4 bases from V and 6 bases from J, leaving 13 bases between. The CDR3 spans 14 residues. As DNA, the CDR3 is TGTGCCAGCAGCCCACAGGTTTCGGATGAAAAACTGTTTTTT. Translating gives CASSPQVSDEKLFF.

The gene calls are TRBV7-9 and TRBJ2-2; D remains unclear. The CDR3 sequence is 15 residues long. V was cut by 3 bases and J by 2 bases, with 10 bases left in between. Per germline, CDR1 SEHNR and CDR2 FQNEAQ (reference sequence). This CDR3 is CASSFFAENTGELFF. CDR3 nucleotides: TGTGCCAGCAGCTTTTTTGCAGAAAACACCGGGGAGCTGTTTTTT. Together with reference TRBV7-9 and TRBJ2-2, the CDR3 gives the full variable domain: DTGVSQNPRHKITKRGQNVTFRCDPISEHNRLYWYRQTLGQGPEFLTYFQNEAQLEKSRLLSDRFSAERPKGSFSTLEIQRTEQGDSAMYLCASSFFAENTGELFFGEGSRLTVL.

The chain joins TRBV7-9 to TRBJ1-2, with D possibly matching TRBD1 (5 bases). The CDR3 contains 14 residues. Germline assignment: CDR1 SEHNR and CDR2 FQNEAQ (reference sequence). V shed 2 bases and J shed 0 bases, with 7 bases lying between them. The CDR3 DNA follows: TGTGCCAGCAGCTTAACAGGACCTAACTATGGCTACACCTTC. This sequence encodes CASSLTGPNYGYTF.

CDR3 nucleotide sequence: TGTGCCAGCAGCTTAGGTCGCGGGGTCAGCTCCTACGAGCAGTACTTC. Translating gives CASSLGRGVSSYEQYF. This chain links TRBV7-9 with TRBJ2-7, with D maybe TRBD2 (6 bases). Germline values: CDR1 SEHNR, CDR2 FQNEAQ (reference sequence). Trimming pared 1 base from V and 0 bases from J, leaving 13 bases between. The CDR3 extends over 16 amino acids.

This clone occurred once. V gene TRBV27 combines with J gene TRBJ1-1; TRBD1 agrees at 9 bases. The V segment lost 5 bases and the J segment 4 bases; nucleotides outside the gene matches: 8. The CDR3 is 15 amino acids. Germline V CDR1 and CDR2: MNHEY, SMNVEV (reference sequence). The CDR3 coding sequence is TGTGCCAGCAGTCTCCGACAGGGGGGGGGCACTGAAGCTTTCTTT. This sequence encodes CASSLRQGGGTEAFF.